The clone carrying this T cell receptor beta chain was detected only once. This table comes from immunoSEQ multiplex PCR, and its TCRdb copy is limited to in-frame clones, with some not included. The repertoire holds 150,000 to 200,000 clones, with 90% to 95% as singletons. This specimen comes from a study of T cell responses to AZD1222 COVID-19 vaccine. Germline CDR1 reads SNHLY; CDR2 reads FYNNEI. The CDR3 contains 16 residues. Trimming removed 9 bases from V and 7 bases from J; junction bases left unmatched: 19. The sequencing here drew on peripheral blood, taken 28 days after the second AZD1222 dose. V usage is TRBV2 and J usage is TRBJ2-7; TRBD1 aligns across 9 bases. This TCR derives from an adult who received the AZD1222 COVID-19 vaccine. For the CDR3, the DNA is TGTGCCAGTTCGACTCTTCCCGGGACAGGGTTGGGGGAGCAGTACTTC. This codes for CASSTLPGTGLGEQYF.